The clone carrying this TCR beta chain was found a few times. As yet, its antigen is unknown. The CDR3 is 14 amino acids. Germline CDR1 KGHSH, CDR2 LQKENI. V shed 3 bases and J 4 bases; nucleotides not matched to a gene: 0. The sample belongs to a study of cytomegalovirus exposure and HLA in healthy donors. Study-wide findings and caveats: Productive rates of about 87% or about 30% were seen for most TCR beta V segments in an earlier analysis.

Use of 60 Vbeta and 13 Jbeta primers characterized the PCR. The data were produced by immunoSEQ multiplex PCR, yet TCRdb's version contains in-frame clones alone and is incomplete. The table shows 100,000 or so clones, with around 77% occurring only once. Source material: PBMCs. The J gene is TRBJ1-5, the V gene TRBV18, with TRBD1 matching over 10 bases. This receptor was taken from a woman between 40 and 55 years old in good health and CMV-seropositive. CDR3 protein: CASSPDRGNQPQHF. CDR3 nucleotide sequence: TGTGCCAGCTCACCGGACAGGGGGAATCAGCCCCAGCATTTT.